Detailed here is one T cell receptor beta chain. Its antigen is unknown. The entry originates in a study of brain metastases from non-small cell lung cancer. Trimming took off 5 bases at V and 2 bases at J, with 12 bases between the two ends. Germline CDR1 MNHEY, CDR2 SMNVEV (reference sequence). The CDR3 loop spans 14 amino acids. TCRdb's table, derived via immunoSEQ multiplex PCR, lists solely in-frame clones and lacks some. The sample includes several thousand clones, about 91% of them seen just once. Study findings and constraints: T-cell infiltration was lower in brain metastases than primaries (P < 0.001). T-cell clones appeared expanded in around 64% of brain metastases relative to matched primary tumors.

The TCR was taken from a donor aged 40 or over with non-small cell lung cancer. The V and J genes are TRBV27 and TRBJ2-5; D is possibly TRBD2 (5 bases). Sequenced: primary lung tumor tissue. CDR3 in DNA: TGTGCCAGCAGTCCGGTAGCGCTACAAGAGACCCAGTACTTC. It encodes CASSPVALQETQYF.